The 9 T cell receptor beta chains below all came from one sample that was sequenced in a study of tumor-infiltrating lymphocytes in oesophageal squamous cell carcinoma. MiXCR, run by TCRdb on the PCR reads, gives a single entry per CDR3 protein. The sample has approximately 15,000 distinct CDR3 sequences; over 45% are singletons. Sequencing was carried out using esophageal tumor tissue. The origin of the receptors is a male donor with esophageal squamous cell carcinoma.

To note about this clonotype: A much larger clone differs by one base, so this may be a read error. The chain uses TRBV6-1 and TRBJ2-7; D ambiguous. The J call is uncertain, as TRBJ2-1 better fits the DNA end. CDR3 length equals 11 residues. CDR1 is MNHNS, CDR2 SASEGT, per germline. This CDR3 reads CASTSSLEQFF. The CDR3 DNA sequence: TGTGCCAGCACCAGTTCCCTGGAGCAGTTCTTC.

This clonotype is medium-sized. V usage is TRBV6-1 and J usage is TRBJ1-1; D unclear. This CDR3 spans 12 amino acids. The ends were cut back, 2 bases at V and 5 bases at J, with 6 bases in the middle. Germline CDR1 is MNHNS and CDR2 is SASEGT. CDR3 sequence (DNA): TGTGCCAGCAGTGAACGCTGGACTGAAGCTTTCTTT. Its translation: CASSERWTEAFF.

The genes are TRBV7-9 and TRBJ2-7; 8 positions match TRBD2. The last part of the DNA fits TRBJ2-1 better; the J call may be wrong. The CDR3 consists of 16 residues. Germline-derived CDR1 and CDR2 are SEHNR and FQNEAQ (reference sequence). The chain's CDR3 is CASSQIGGGFYNEQFF. The CDR3 DNA follows: TGTGCCAGCAGCCAGATCGGCGGGGGGTTCTACAATGAGCAGTTCTTC.

This clonotype was picked up one time. CDR3 nucleotide sequence: TGTGCCAGCAACTCGGACAGGGGGAGGGATACGCAGTATTTT. Translated, it gives CASNSDRGRDTQYF. The chain carries TRBV12-3 or TRBV12-4 and TRBJ2-3, with TRBD1 matching over 10 bases. The CDR3 covers 14 residues. V was pared by 7 bases and J by 6 bases, with 7 bases of the junction left unmatched.

The chain combines TRBV27 with TRBJ2-1; D may be TRBD1 (6 bases). TRBJ2-7 matches the DNA end more closely, so the J call is doubtful. Germline CDR1 is MNHEY and CDR2 is SMNVEV (reference sequence). The CDR3 extends over 14 amino acids. Written as DNA, the CDR3 is TGTGCCAGCAGTTCCGGGACAAGCTCCTACGAGCAGTACTTC. This translates into CASSSGTSSYEQYF.

In this sample, this clonotype turned up a few times. The conserved final phenylalanine or tryptophan is absent from the CDR3, which likely points to a read error. It is unclear where the CDR3 begins or ends on the DNA, so no DNA is shown, and the CDR3 is as TCRdb lists it. The chain carries TRBV6-1 and TRBJ2-5; TRBD1 reflects the table's D call only, with no check against the DNA. Germline loops: CDR1 MNHNS, CDR2 SASEGT. The CDR3 is 17 residues long, counting both termini. CDR3 region: CASSDQGAHNSPLHFGN.

This chain links TRBV6-4 with TRBJ2-7; 13 bases are shared with TRBD2. Looked up from germline, CDR1 is MRHNA and CDR2 is SNTAGT. The CDR3 totals 15 residues. Unmatched junction bases numbered 7, after V lost 6 bases and J lost 5 bases. The CDR3 here is CASRDTSGRAHEQYF. In DNA form, the CDR3 reads TGTGCCAGCAGGGATACTAGCGGGAGGGCCCACGAGCAGTACTTC.

This rearrangement joins TRBV28 to TRBJ1-6, with D tentatively TRBD1 (6 bases). Germline values: CDR1 MDHEN, CDR2 SYDVKM. The CDR3 sequence is 14 residues long. The germline V and J ends were trimmed by 6 bases and 6 bases, with 12 bases remaining between them. The CDR3 sequence is CASRSGDLNSPLHF. In DNA form, the CDR3 reads TGTGCCAGCAGGTCAGGGGACCTTAATTCACCCCTCCACTTT.

Many counts were recorded for this clonotype. The chain couples TRBV6-1 to TRBJ2-5; D possibly corresponds to TRBD2 (7 bases). Looked up from germline, CDR1 is MNHNS and CDR2 is SASEGT. Trimming removed 8 bases at V and 5 bases at J, with 18 bases between. This CDR3 contains 14 residues. In DNA form, the CDR3 reads TGTGCCAGCCGATTCGGGGGGCGAAGTGAGACCCAGTACTTC. Encoded protein: CASRFGGRSETQYF.